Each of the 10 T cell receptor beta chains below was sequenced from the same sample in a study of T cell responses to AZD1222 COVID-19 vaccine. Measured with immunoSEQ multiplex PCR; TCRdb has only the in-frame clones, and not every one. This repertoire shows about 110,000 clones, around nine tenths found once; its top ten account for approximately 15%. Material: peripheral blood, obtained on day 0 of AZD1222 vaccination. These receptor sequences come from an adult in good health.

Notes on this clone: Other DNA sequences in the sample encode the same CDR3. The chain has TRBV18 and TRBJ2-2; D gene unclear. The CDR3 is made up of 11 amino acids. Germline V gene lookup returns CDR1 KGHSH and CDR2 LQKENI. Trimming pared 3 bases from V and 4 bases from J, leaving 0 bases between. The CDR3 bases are TGTGCCAGCTCACCCACCGGGGAGCTGTTTTTT. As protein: CASSPTGELFF.

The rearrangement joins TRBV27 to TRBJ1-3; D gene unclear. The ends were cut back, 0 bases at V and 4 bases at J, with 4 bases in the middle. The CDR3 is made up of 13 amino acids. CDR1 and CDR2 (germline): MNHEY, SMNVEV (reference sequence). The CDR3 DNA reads TGTGCCAGCAGTTTATCGGGGGGAAACACCATATATTTT. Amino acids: CASSLSGGNTIYF.

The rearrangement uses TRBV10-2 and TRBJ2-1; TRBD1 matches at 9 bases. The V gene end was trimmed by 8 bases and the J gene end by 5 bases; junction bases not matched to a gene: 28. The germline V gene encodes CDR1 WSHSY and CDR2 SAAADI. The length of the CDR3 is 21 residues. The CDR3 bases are TGCGCCAGCGCAAGCTTAATACAGGGGGCTTCTGCTAGCCGATCGAACAATGAGCAGTTCTTC. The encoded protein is CASASLIQGASASRSNNEQFF.

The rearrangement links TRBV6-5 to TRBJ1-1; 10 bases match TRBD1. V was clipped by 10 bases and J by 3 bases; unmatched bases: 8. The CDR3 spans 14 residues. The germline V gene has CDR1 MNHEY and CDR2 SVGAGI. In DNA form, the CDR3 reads TGTGCCACCCTTTTGGGACAGGGGTACACTGAAGCTTTCTTT. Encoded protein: CATLLGQGYTEAFF.

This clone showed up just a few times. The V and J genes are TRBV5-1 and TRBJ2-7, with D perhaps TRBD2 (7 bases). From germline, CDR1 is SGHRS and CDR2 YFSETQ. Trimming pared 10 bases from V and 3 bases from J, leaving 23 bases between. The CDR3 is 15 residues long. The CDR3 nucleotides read TGCGCCCGCGCCGAGGGGGGAGGGAACAACTACGAGCAGTACGTC. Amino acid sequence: CARAEGGGNNYEQYV.

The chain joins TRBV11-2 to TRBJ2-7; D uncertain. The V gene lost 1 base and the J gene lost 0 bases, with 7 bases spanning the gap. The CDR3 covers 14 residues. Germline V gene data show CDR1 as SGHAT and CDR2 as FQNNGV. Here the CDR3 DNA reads TGTGCCAGCAGCTTAGGTAAAAGCTCCTACGAGCAGTACTTC. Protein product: CASSLGKSSYEQYF.

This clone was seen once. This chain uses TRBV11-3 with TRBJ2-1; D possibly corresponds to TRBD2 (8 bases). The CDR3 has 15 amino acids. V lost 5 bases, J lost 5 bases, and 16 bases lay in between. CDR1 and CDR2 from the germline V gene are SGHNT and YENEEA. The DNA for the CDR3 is TGTGCCAGCAGCCAGGGGGGACTAGGTCACAATGAGCAGTTCTTC. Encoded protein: CASSQGGLGHNEQFF.

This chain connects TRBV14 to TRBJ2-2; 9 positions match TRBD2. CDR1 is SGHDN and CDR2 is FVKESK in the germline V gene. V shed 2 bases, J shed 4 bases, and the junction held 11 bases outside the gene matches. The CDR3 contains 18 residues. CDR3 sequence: CASSQNFWTSDPTGELFF. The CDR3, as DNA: TGTGCCAGCAGCCAAAATTTTTGGACTAGCGACCCCACCGGGGAGCTGTTTTTT. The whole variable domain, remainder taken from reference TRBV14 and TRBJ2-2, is EAGVTQFPSHSVIEKGQTVTLRCDPISGHDNLYWYRRVMGKEIKFLLHFVKESKQDESGMPNNRFLAERTGGTYSTLKVQPAELEDSGVYFCASSQNFWTSDPTGELFFGEGSRLTVL.

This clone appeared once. The CDR3 spells CASSIGPSGGREQFF. The CDR3 DNA follows: TGTGCCAGTAGTATCGGGCCTAGCGGGGGCCGTGAGCAGTTCTTC. V and J are TRBV19 and TRBJ2-1, with 10 bases that match TRBD2. Germline V CDR1 and CDR2: LNHDA, SQIVND (reference sequence). There are 15 residues in the CDR3. V lost 3 bases, J lost 9 bases, and 8 bases stayed unmatched.

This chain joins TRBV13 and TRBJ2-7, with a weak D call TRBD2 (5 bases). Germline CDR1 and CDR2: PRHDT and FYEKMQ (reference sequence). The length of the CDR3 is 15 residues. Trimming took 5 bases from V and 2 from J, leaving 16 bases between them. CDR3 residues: CASSPTSGVAYEQYF. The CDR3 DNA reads TGTGCCAGCAGCCCAACAAGCGGCGTCGCCTACGAGCAGTACTTC.